The subject of this entry is one T cell receptor beta chain. The antigen it recognizes is unknown. Base-call qualities are not available, and no considerably larger clone is one nucleotide away. This entry comes from a study of blood T cell repertoires in COVID-19 (dated by TCRdb to 2018 to 2021). Describing the broader study: Samples from collaborators originated in the United States, Italy and Spain and spanned both the acute and convalescent phases of COVID-19. Nearly every sample came with metadata listing a de-identified subject ID, COVID-19 status, age in years and sex. The material from the prospective study consisted of cDNA or gDNA derived from T cells, B-cell-depleted T cells, or PBMCs. Deeply sampled blood TCRbeta repertoires from subjects exposed to, actively infected with, or recovered from COVID-19 were included in the dataset. The samples were drawn from the first 160 participants of the ongoing ImmuneRACE study and from 950 to 1,500 subjects provided by 6 global collaborators. A freely available public database, intended as a resource for researchers studying the immune response to SARS-CoV-2, is where the repertoires were released. Where HLA class I and class II types were available, the types were taken from metadata supplied by the sample provider, not from assay-based typing.

Cut back by 1 base and 7 bases, the V and J ends lie 17 bases apart. CDR1 LGHDT and CDR2 YNNKEL were looked up in the germline V gene (reference sequence). Taken from cysteine to phenylalanine, the CDR3 has 16 residues. The read is trimmed to its CDR3 DNA, 48 bases read in frame from base 1. TCRbeta CDR3 regions were amplified from genomic DNA using the immunoSEQ Assay, a bias-controlled multiplex PCR. As for the authors' bioinformatics: The number of nucleated cells in each sample was estimated from the amplification of reference gene primers within the assay. To quantify the absolute abundance of each unique TCRbeta CDR3 rearrangement, sequence reads were collapsed and filtered. Productive Simpson clonality was computed per sample as the square root of Simpson's diversity index over productive rearrangements. Here the immuneACCESS table is served through TCRdb, limited to in-frame sequences with V and J called. Missing clones are a known gap in these copies; in checked studies unresolved V genes cover under half, and the rest lacks a known reason. That table is the source of V, J and clone size, and D and trimming were worked out from the DNA. The sample yields roughly 150,000 clones; 75% to 90% were counted once. Roughly 4.9% of the sample goes to the ten largest clones.

On the study overall, not on this receptor specifically: Clinical and demographic metadata were provided uncurated, with the amount varying by source and participant.

Enrolling through a virtual design, the prospective study's participants ranged in age from roughly 18 to 89 years and lived across roughly 24 United States geographic areas. To assign participants to cohorts, the prospective study relied on clinical history that participants themselves reported in a screening survey and a study questionnaire. Exposed participants had been in contact, within 2 weeks of entering the study, with a person who had a PCR-confirmed or clinician-diagnosed case of COVID-19. Mobile phlebotomists in the prospective study collected whole blood, serum and a nasopharyngeal or oropharyngeal swab from every participant. Participants in the prospective study had the option to provide additional blood draws and questionnaires over an approximately 2-month period. Before DNA extraction, prospective study blood samples were shipped either frozen or at room temperature.

The sample comprised PBMCs or T cells enriched from blood (not recorded which). The sequence joins TRBV3-1 (or the pseudogene TRBV3-2) to TRBJ1-5; the D segment could be TRBD1, given 6 matching bases. The TCR sequence derives from a man in his 70s who had been exposed to COVID-19. The nucleotides read TGTGCCAGCAGCCAAGGCCTCCGGGCAGGGGTACAGCCCCAGCATTTT. This translates into CASSQGLRAGVQPQHF.